The 17 T cell receptor beta chains presented below share a single source sample, sequenced in a study of T cell changes during pregnancy in multiple sclerosis. The data were produced by immunoSEQ multiplex PCR, yet TCRdb's version contains in-frame clones alone and is incomplete. The sample holds under 45,000 clones, approximately 90% seen once. The specimen was CD8+ T cells from peripheral blood mononuclear cells, collected in the third trimester of pregnancy. Source of these receptors: a female donor with multiple sclerosis, enrolled in a pregnancy study.

The V call is TRBV27, the J call TRBJ2-1, with a tentative D call TRBD1 (6 bases). The CDR3 runs to 13 residues. Trimming stripped 5 bases from V and 10 bases from J, with 15 bases between. The germline V gene has CDR1 MNHEY and CDR2 SMNVEV (reference sequence). CDR3 region: CASSEIQGLEQFF. CDR3 coding DNA: TGTGCCAGCAGTGAAATACAGGGTTTGGAGCAGTTCTTC.

The rearrangement uses TRBV19 and TRBJ1-4, with D tentatively TRBD1 (6 bases). The germline V gene encodes CDR1 LNHDA and CDR2 SQIVND (reference sequence). This CDR3 has 16 amino acids. V was shortened by 6 bases and J by 3 bases, with 17 bases between the two germline ends. CDR3 nucleotides: TGTGCCAGTAGAAGCACAGGGTTCGCGGCTAATGAAAAACTGTTTTTT. This sequence encodes CASRSTGFAANEKLFF. The whole variable domain, filled in from reference TRBV19 and TRBJ1-4, reads DGGITQSPKYLFRKEGQNVTLSCEQNLNHDAMYWYRQDPGQGLRLIYYSQIVNDFQKGDIAEGYSVSREKKESFPLTVTSAQKNPTAFYLCASRSTGFAANEKLFFGSGTQLSVL.

This clone is a singleton in its sample. V usage is TRBV14 and J usage is TRBJ1-1; D uncertain. The CDR3 sequence is 13 residues long. V lost 6 bases, J lost 5 bases, and 13 bases lay in between. Looked up from germline, CDR1 is SGHDN and CDR2 is FVKESK. The chain's CDR3 is CASRETSTTEAFF. In nucleotides, the CDR3 is TGTGCCAGCAGAGAGACAAGTACAACTGAAGCTTTCTTT.

V is TRBV5-6 and J is TRBJ1-2; TRBD1 matches at 9 bases. The CDR3 is made up of 14 amino acids. The V gene's germline CDR1 is SGHDT and CDR2 YYEEEE. Trimming removed 6 bases from V and 5 bases from J; junction bases left unmatched: 8. CDR3 nucleotides: TGTGCCAGCACAGCTTGGGACAGGGAGTATGGCTACACCTTC. Its protein product is CASTAWDREYGYTF.

This sequence joins TRBV7-9 and TRBJ2-5; 15 bases fit TRBD2. The germline CDR1 and CDR2 sequences are SEHNR and FQNEAQ (reference sequence). The trim removed 10 bases at V and 2 bases at J, leaving 11 bases unmatched. The CDR3 is made up of 17 amino acids. The CDR3 here is CAILTLGTSGGQETQYF. CDR3 DNA sequence: TGTGCCATCCTTACCCTCGGGACTAGCGGGGGGCAAGAGACCCAGTACTTC. The full variable domain, in which reference TRBV7-9 and TRBJ2-5 provide the parts outside the CDR3, is DTGVSQNPRHKITKRGQNVTFRCDPISEHNRLYWYRQTLGQGPEFLTYFQNEAQLEKSRLLSDRFSAERPKGSFSTLEIQRTEQGDSAMYLCAILTLGTSGGQETQYFGPGTRLLVL.

V usage is TRBV11-3 and J usage is TRBJ1-1; D call uncertain. The CDR3 contains 14 residues. Germline CDR1 is SGHNT and CDR2 is YENEEA. V lost 0 bases and J 0 bases, leaving 5 bases between the germline ends. CDR3: CASSLDRLNTEAFF. CDR3 nucleotides: TGTGCCAGCAGCTTAGATCGGTTGAACACTGAAGCTTTCTTT.

The chain uses TRBV14 and TRBJ1-2; a possible D gene is TRBD1 (5 bases). V was cut by 5 bases and J by 2 bases, with 18 bases left in between. CDR1 is SGHDN and CDR2 is FVKESK in the germline V gene. This CDR3 contains 16 residues. The CDR3 DNA is TGTGCCAGCAGCGAAGTGTGGGGGGAGGCCAACTATGGCTACACCTTC. Translating gives CASSEVWGEANYGYTF.

The rearrangement joins TRBV13 to TRBJ1-2, with 7 bases that match TRBD1. This CDR3 is 13 amino acids long. V shed 8 bases and J 3 bases; nucleotides not matched to a gene: 6. CDR1 PRHDT and CDR2 FYEKMQ come from the germline V gene (reference sequence). DNA of the CDR3: TGTGCCAGCTCTGGGACAGCGGACTATGGCTACACCTTC. It codes for CASSGTADYGYTF.

The chain is built from TRBV4-2 and TRBJ1-1; D may be TRBD1 (5 bases). In germline, CDR1 is LGHNA, CDR2 YNFKEQ. V was pared by 2 bases and J by 0 bases, with 10 bases between. This CDR3 comprises 15 residues. In DNA, the CDR3 is TGTGCCAGCAGCCAATCAGGGATTTTGAACACTGAAGCTTTCTTT. As protein: CASSQSGILNTEAFF.

This chain uses TRBV7-3 with TRBJ2-3; 14 positions match TRBD2. The CDR3 is 17 amino acids. Germline CDR1 SGHTA, CDR2 FQGTGA. After removal of 5 bases from V and 2 bases from J, the junction contained 6 bases not matched to a gene. As DNA, the CDR3 is TGTGCCAGCAGCGCCGGACTAGCGGGAGGTGCCACAGATACGCAGTATTTT. This encodes CASSAGLAGGATDTQYF.

This chain uses TRBV6-5 with TRBJ2-5; 8 positions match TRBD1. V lost 4 bases, J lost 1 base, and 8 bases stayed unmatched. The CDR3 covers 16 residues. CDR1 MNHEY and CDR2 SVGAGI come from the germline V gene. DNA for the CDR3: TGTGCCAGCAGTTCCGGACAGGGTACTCTCCAAGAGACCCAGTACTTC. It translates to CASSSGQGTLQETQYF.

CDR3 nucleotide sequence: TGCGCCAGCAGCCACGACCAGGAAATGCCCCAGCATTTT. Translated, it gives CASSHDQEMPQHF. The gene calls are TRBV4-1 and TRBJ1-5; D gene ambiguous. V was pared by 3 bases and J by 9 bases, with 12 bases between. Germline values: CDR1 MGHRA, CDR2 YSYEKL. The CDR3 is 13 residues long.

The rearrangement uses TRBV7-9 and TRBJ1-1; D not certain. V was cut by 1 base and J by 3 bases, with 9 bases left in between. The germline V gene has CDR1 SEHNR and CDR2 FQNEAQ (reference sequence). This CDR3 spans 14 amino acids. The CDR3 sequence: CASSLGVIDTEAFF. The CDR3 DNA sequence: TGTGCCAGCAGCTTAGGAGTTATCGACACTGAAGCTTTCTTT.

The chain uses TRBV7-2 and TRBJ1-1; 7 positions match TRBD1. Germline V gene lookup returns CDR1 SGHTA and CDR2 FQGNSA. This CDR3 spans 14 amino acids. V lost 5 bases and J lost 4; bases outside the gene matches: 7. The DNA of the CDR3 is TGTGCCAGCAGCCCCAGACAGGGTGGCACTGAAGCTTTCTTT. It specifies CASSPRQGGTEAFF.

The rearrangement links TRBV7-2 to TRBJ1-3; 7 bases are a match to TRBD1. V lost 5 bases, J lost 0 bases, and 7 bases stayed unmatched. The CDR3 extends over 16 amino acids. In germline, CDR1 is SGHTA, CDR2 FQGNSA. In DNA form, the CDR3 reads TGTGCCAGCAGCCCAGGGGGACGGTTCTCTGGAAACACCATATATTTT. Translated, it gives CASSPGGRFSGNTIYF.

V is TRBV29-1 and J is TRBJ2-3; 8 nucleotides agree with TRBD2. V gave up 5 bases and J gave up 1 base; unmatched junction bases: 5. The CDR3 loop spans 14 amino acids. The germline CDR1 and CDR2 sequences are SQVTM and ANQGSEA. The CDR3 loop is CSVTSGSRTDTQYF. As DNA, the CDR3 is TGCAGCGTTACAAGCGGGAGTCGCACAGATACGCAGTATTTT.

This chain links TRBV4-3 with TRBJ1-3; D is perhaps TRBD1 (6 bases). V was trimmed by 0 bases and J by 2 bases, leaving 11 bases between them. This CDR3 contains 16 residues. The germline V gene has CDR1 LGHNA and CDR2 YSLEER. The CDR3 here is CASSQDHRAPGNTIYF. The CDR3 DNA reads as TGCGCCAGCAGCCAAGACCACAGGGCGCCTGGAAACACCATATATTTT.